This T cell receptor (beta chain) originates from a study of cytomegalovirus exposure and HLA in healthy donors. Study outcomes and limitations: Prior analysis indicated that the majority of TCR beta V segments exhibited productivity approximately 87% or approximately 30% of the time. The study found most TCR sequences rare, yet found some public TCRs in many donors.

The PCR employed 60 Vbeta primers together with 13 Jbeta primers. The method was immunoSEQ multiplex PCR; TCRdb's version includes in-frame clones alone and lacks a portion of them. The sample contains 120,000 or so clones, about 80% of which appear only once. This clone came up once. Antigen specificity is unknown. The germline V gene has CDR1 SGHTA and CDR2 FQGTGA. Trimming at V came to 5 bases and at J to 3 bases, leaving 7 bases not matched to a gene. The CDR3 has 15 residues. The TCR originated in a man aged 18 to 35 in good health and CMV-seronegative. The V call is TRBV7-3, the J call TRBJ2-7, with 10 bases lining up with TRBD2. Sequenced sample: PBMCs. The CDR3, as DNA: TGTGCCAGCAGCCCTCAAGCGGGAGGGCGCTACGAGCAGTACTTC. Residues: CASSPQAGGRYEQYF. Together with reference TRBV7-3 and TRBJ2-7, the CDR3 gives the full variable domain: GAGVSQTPSNKVTEKGKYVELRCDPISGHTALYWYRQSLGQGPEFLIYFQGTGAADDSGLPNDRFFAVRPEGSVSTLKIQRTERGDSAVYLCASSPQAGGRYEQYFGPGTRLTVT.